The rows below give T cell receptor beta chains drawn from one sample of a study of blood T cell repertoires in COVID-19. Sequencing was performed with immunoSEQ multiplex PCR; in TCRdb, only in-frame clones are kept and a portion is missing. The sample carries about 150,000 clones, around nine tenths recorded once. What was sequenced was peripheral blood. These receptors originate from a man aged 55 to 70 with active or convalescent COVID-19. Each CDR3 is given with its conserved first and last residue. A D gene is named only where the DNA matches it firmly. The size entry is marked missing in some rows and otherwise reads once, few, many or a size class.

V	D	J	size	CDR3	DNA
TRBV6-5	TRBD2	TRBJ2-7	.	CASSYVAGENYEQYF	TGTGCCAGCAGTTACGTGGCGGGAGAGAACTACGAGCAGTACTTC
TRBV27	TRBD2	TRBJ2-2	.	CASSLPSGLAGGRSTGELFF	TGTGCCAGCAGTCTACCCTCGGGACTAGCGGGAGGGAGAAGCACCGGGGAGCTGTTTTTT
TRBV5-5	TRBD2	TRBJ2-3	once	CASSSIAGFGTDTQYF	TGTGCCAGCAGCTCGATAGCGGGATTCGGGACAGATACGCAGTATTTT
TRBV21-1	.	TRBJ2-7	.	CASSIEGSRQARNSYEQYF	TGTGCCAGCAGCATCGAAGGGAGTCGGCAGGCCCGAAACTCCTACGAGCAGTACTTC
TRBV18	.	TRBJ2-7	.	CASSPVRTYEQYF	TGTGCCAGCTCACCGGTCAGGACCTACGAGCAGTACTTC
TRBV6-5	.	TRBJ2-7	.	CASTSSYEQYF	TGTGCCAGCACTAGTTCCTACGAGCAGTACTTC
TRBV5-1	TRBD2	TRBJ2-3	.	CASSPGTSADTQYF	TGCGCCAGCAGCCCCGGGACTAGCGCAGATACGCAGTATTTT
TRBV4-3	.	TRBJ1-5	.	CASSQERFNQPQHF	TGCGCCAGCAGCCAGGAGAGATTCAATCAGCCCCAGCATTTT
TRBV15	.	TRBJ2-3	.	CATSSRGTDTQYF	TGTGCCACCAGCAGTCGGGGCACAGATACGCAGTATTTT
TRBV30	TRBD2	TRBJ2-7	.	CAWSAGGPGEQYF	TGTGCCTGGTCAGCGGGAGGGCCGGGTGAGCAGTACTTC
TRBV28	TRBD1	TRBJ1-2	.	CASSVWDSYGYTF	TGTGCCAGCAGTGTCTGGGACAGCTATGGCTACACCTTC
TRBV9	.	TRBJ1-5	.	CASSVAQGGPQHF	TGTGCCAGCAGCGTAGCTCAGGGCGGGCCCCAGCATTTT
TRBV5-6	.	TRBJ2-7	.	CASSFREYEQYF	TGTGCCAGCAGCTTTCGGGAATACGAGCAGTACTTC
TRBV19	TRBD2	TRBJ2-1	.	CASSIKGLALYNEQFF	TGTGCCAGTAGTATTAAGGGACTAGCGCTCTACAATGAGCAGTTCTTC
TRBV12-3/TRBV12-4	.	TRBJ2-1	.	CASSLLVDNEQFF	TGTGCCAGCAGCCTACTAGTTGACAATGAGCAGTTCTTC
TRBV28	.	TRBJ1-5	.	CASSRGGGGNQPQHF	TGTGCCAGCAGTAGGGGGGGTGGGGGAAATCAGCCCCAGCATTTT
TRBV5-4	TRBD1	TRBJ2-5	.	CASSQMMTGAQETQYF	TGTGCCAGCAGCCAGATGATGACAGGGGCTCAAGAGACCCAGTACTTC
TRBV29-1	.	TRBJ2-3	.	CSVVYGSTDTQYF	TGCAGCGTTGTCTACGGGTCCACAGATACGCAGTATTTT
TRBV5-1	TRBD1	TRBJ2-5	.	CASSLGQGAETQYF	TGCGCCAGCAGCTTGGGGCAGGGGGCAGAGACCCAGTACTTC
TRBV6-5	.	TRBJ1-4	once	CASSYGRTDGGEKLFF	TGTGCCAGCAGTTACGGTCGGACGGACGGGGGTGAAAAACTGTTTTTT
TRBV5-4	TRBD1	TRBJ1-1	.	CASAGGSLNTEAFF	TGTGCCAGCGCAGGGGGGTCTTTGAACACTGAAGCTTTCTTT
TRBV7-2	TRBD2	TRBJ2-3	.	CASSLTGLVTDTQYF	TGTGCCAGCAGCTTAACGGGACTAGTAACAGATACGCAGTATTTT
TRBV5-6	.	TRBJ2-5	few	CASSLQSTQYF	TGTGCCAGCAGCTTGCAGTCCACCCAGTACTTC
TRBV11-2	TRBD1	TRBJ1-4	.	CASSKGGPEKLFF	TGTGCCAGCAGCAAAGGGGGCCCTGAAAAACTGTTTTTT
TRBV6-5	TRBD1	TRBJ2-7	.	CASTQGQGVYEQYF	TGTGCCAGCACCCAGGGACAGGGGGTCTACGAGCAGTACTTC
TRBV19	TRBD1	TRBJ2-2	.	CASSIVPGQASTGELFF	TGTGCCAGTAGTATAGTACCGGGACAGGCGAGTACCGGGGAGCTGTTTTTT
TRBV9	.	TRBJ2-2	medium-sized	CASSVGGGANTGELFF	TGTGCCAGCAGCGTAGGTGGCGGAGCGAACACCGGGGAGCTGTTTTTT
TRBV6-5	.	TRBJ2-7	.	CASSPRTESYEQYF	TGTGCCAGCAGCCCGAGGACTGAATCCTACGAGCAGTACTTC
TRBV28	TRBD1	TRBJ2-5	.	CASSTRTGQRETQYF	TGTGCCAGCAGTACCCGGACAGGTCAGAGAGAGACCCAGTACTTC
TRBV7-9	TRBD2	TRBJ2-5	.	CASKLAGPETQYF	TGTGCCAGCAAACTAGCGGGTCCCGAGACCCAGTACTTC
TRBV30	.	TRBJ1-3	.	CAWGDWASSGNTIYF	TGTGCCTGGGGGGACTGGGCCTCCTCTGGAAACACCATATATTTT
TRBV24-1	.	TRBJ2-1	.	CATRASAKNEQFF	TGTGCCACCCGGGCTAGCGCTAAAAATGAGCAGTTCTTC
TRBV7-3	TRBD1	TRBJ2-1	.	CASSSVPGQYNEQFF	TGTGCCAGCAGCTCCGTCCCGGGACAGTACAATGAGCAGTTCTTC
TRBV5-1	TRBD2	TRBJ2-5	.	CASSVGTSGSMKTQYF	TGCGCCAGCAGCGTTGGGACTAGCGGGAGTATGAAGACCCAGTACTTC
TRBV18	.	TRBJ1-1	.	CASSTQGSNTEAFF	TGTGCCAGCTCAACGCAGGGGTCGAACACTGAAGCTTTCTTT
TRBV5-4	.	TRBJ2-1	.	CASSSPQGGYNEQFF	TGTGCCAGCAGCTCTCCGCAGGGGGGCTACAATGAGCAGTTCTTC
TRBV7-3	.	TRBJ1-6	.	CASSSTGRVNSPLHF	TGTGCCAGCAGCTCTACAGGGAGGGTTAATTCACCCCTCCACTTT
TRBV20-1	.	TRBJ2-1	.	CSGQVIHEQFF	TGCAGTGGGCAGGTAATCCATGAGCAGTTCTTC
TRBV2	.	TRBJ2-2	.	CASSAGAAYNTGELFF	TGTGCCAGCAGTGCTGGAGCGGCCTACAACACCGGGGAGCTGTTTTTT
TRBV19	TRBD2	TRBJ2-3	.	CASSTRLAGDTQYF	TGTGCCAGTAGTACCCGACTAGCGGGAGATACGCAGTATTTT
TRBV19	.	TRBJ1-5	.	CASSMTKQGFYRNQPQHF	TGTGCCAGTAGTATGACGAAACAGGGATTTTATCGCAATCAGCCCCAGCATTTT
TRBV2	.	TRBJ1-2	.	CASKTGLDGYTF	TGTGCCAGCAAAACGGGGTTGGATGGCTACACCTTC
TRBV3-1/TRBV3-2	.	TRBJ2-1	.	CASSTYSGVDEQFF	TGTGCCAGCAGCACCTATAGCGGCGTCGATGAGCAGTTCTTC
TRBV30	.	TRBJ1-4	.	CACKPGHSFATNEKLFF	TGTGCCTGTAAACCGGGACATAGCTTTGCAACTAATGAAAAACTGTTTTTT
TRBV5-5	.	TRBJ2-7	.	CASSLLRGYEQYF	TGTGCCAGCAGCTTGCTAAGGGGTTACGAGCAGTACTTC